This paragraph covers one TCR beta chain sequence. The target antigen is unknown. This sample stems from a study of cytomegalovirus exposure and HLA in healthy donors. Overall study findings and caveats: In a later analysis, most CMV-associated TCR beta chains appeared HLA-restricted.

Trimming shortened V by 4 bases and J by 8 bases, and 15 bases separated the two germline ends. From germline, CDR1 is SGHRS and CDR2 YFSETQ. This CDR3 is built from 13 residues. A multiplex PCR was run with 60 Vbeta primers and 13 Jbeta primers. The assay was immunoSEQ multiplex PCR, and TCRdb's table has in-frame clones only and misses some. The repertoire includes 150,000 to 200,000 clones, approximately 80% of them detected once, and roughly 1.7% sits in the top ten. The sequence was obtained from a woman in her 30s in good health and CMV-seronegative. The chain employs TRBV5-1 and TRBJ1-2; D may be TRBD1 (6 bases). Sequenced: PBMCs. As DNA, the CDR3 is TGCGCCAGCAGCCAGGGTGGGGGCCAGGGCTACACCTTC. This translates into CASSQGGGQGYTF.